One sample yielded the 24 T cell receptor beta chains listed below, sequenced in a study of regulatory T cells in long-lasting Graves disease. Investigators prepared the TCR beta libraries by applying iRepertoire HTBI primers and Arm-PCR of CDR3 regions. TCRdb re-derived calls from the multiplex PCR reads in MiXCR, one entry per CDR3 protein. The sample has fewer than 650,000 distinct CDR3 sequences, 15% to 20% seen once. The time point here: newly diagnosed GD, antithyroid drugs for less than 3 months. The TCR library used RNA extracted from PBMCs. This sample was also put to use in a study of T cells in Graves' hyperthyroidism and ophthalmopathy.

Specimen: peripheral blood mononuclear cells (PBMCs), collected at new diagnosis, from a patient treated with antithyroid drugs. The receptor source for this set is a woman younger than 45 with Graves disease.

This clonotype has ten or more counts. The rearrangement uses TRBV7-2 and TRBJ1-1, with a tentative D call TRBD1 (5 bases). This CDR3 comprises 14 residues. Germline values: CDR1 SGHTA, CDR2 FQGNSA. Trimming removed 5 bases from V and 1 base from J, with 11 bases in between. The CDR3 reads CASSTGGANTEAFF. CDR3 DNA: TGTGCCAGCAGCACCGGAGGGGCGAACACTGAAGCTTTCTTT.

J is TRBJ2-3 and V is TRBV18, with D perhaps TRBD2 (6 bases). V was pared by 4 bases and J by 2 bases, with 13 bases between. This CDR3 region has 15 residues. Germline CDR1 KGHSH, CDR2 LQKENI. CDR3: CASSLLGGSTDTQYF. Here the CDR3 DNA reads TGTGCCAGCTCACTGCTGGGGGGATCCACAGATACGCAGTATTTT.

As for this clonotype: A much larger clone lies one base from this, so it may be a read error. CDR3 nucleotide sequence: TGTGCCAGCAGTTTGACGTTCGCGGGAAGGGGCGAGCGGTACTTC. Translation: CASSLTFAGRGERYF. The chain links TRBV27 to TRBJ2-7; D possibly corresponds to TRBD2 (6 bases). The germline CDR1 and CDR2 sequences are MNHEY and SMNVEV (reference sequence). The length of the CDR3 is 15 residues.

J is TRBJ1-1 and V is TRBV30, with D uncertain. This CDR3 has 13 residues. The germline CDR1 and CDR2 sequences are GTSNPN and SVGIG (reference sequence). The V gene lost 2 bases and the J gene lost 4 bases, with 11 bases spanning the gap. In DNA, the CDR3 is TGTGCCTGGAGTATACTCGAGGGCACTGAAGCTTTCTTT. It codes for CAWSILEGTEAFF.

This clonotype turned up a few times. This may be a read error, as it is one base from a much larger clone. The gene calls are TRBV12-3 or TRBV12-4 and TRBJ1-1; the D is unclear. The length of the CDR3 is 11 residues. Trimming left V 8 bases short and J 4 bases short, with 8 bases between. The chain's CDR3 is CASRTTTEAFF. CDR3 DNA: TGTGCCAGCCGAACCACCACTGAAGCTTTCTTT.

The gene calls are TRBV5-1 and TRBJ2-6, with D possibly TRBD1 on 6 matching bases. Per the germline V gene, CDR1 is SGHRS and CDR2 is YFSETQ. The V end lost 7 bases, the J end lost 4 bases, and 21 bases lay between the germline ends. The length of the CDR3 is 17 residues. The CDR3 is CASATTGAVGGANVLTF. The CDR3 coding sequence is TGCGCCAGCGCCACGACAGGTGCCGTGGGGGGGGCCAACGTCCTGACTTTC.

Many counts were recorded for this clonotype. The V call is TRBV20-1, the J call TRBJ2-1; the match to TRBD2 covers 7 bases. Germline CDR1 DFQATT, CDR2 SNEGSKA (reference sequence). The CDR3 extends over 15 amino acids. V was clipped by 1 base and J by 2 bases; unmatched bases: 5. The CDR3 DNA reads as TGCAGTGCTAGAGGGGGGGGGTTGACCTACAATGAGCAGTTCTTC. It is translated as CSARGGGLTYNEQFF.

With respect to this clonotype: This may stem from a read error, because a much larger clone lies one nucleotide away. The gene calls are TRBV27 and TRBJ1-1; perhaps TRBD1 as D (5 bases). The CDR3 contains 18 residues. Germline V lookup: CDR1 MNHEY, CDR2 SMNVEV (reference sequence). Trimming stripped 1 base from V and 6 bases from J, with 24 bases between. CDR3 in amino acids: CASSLFPGAGSWGAEAFF. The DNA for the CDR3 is TGTGCCAGCAGTTTATTCCCCGGAGCGGGTTCATGGGGGGCTGAAGCTTTCTTT.

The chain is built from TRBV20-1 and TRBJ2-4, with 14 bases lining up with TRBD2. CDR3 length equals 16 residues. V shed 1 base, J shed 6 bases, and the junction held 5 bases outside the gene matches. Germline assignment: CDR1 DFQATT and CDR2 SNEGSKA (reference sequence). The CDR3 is CSARGETSGRGNIQYF. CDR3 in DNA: TGCAGTGCTAGAGGGGAGACTAGCGGGAGGGGAAACATTCAGTACTTC.

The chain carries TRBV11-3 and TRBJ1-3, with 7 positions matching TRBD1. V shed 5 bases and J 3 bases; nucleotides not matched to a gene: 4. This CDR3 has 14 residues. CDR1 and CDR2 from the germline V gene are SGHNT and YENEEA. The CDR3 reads CASSSRDSGNTIYF. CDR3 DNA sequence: TGTGCCAGCAGCAGCCGGGACAGTGGAAACACCATATATTTT.

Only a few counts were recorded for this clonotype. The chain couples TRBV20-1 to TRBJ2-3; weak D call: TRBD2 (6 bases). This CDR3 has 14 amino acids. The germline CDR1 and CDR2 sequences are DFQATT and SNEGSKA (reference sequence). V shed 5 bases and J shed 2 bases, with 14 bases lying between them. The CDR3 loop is CSAPPGLNTDTQYF. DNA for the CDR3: TGCAGTGCTCCCCCGGGACTGAACACAGATACGCAGTATTTT.

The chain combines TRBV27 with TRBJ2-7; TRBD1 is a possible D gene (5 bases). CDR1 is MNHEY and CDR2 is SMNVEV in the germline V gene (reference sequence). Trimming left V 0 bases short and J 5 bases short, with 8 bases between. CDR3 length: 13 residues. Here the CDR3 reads CASSLSRVHEQYF. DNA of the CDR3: TGTGCCAGCAGTTTATCCAGGGTCCACGAGCAGTACTTC.

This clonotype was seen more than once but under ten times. The CDR3 region is CASKILGINQPQHF. The CDR3 coding sequence is TGTGCCAGCAAAATTCTCGGGATCAATCAGCCCCAGCATTTT. The chain joins TRBV6-1 to TRBJ1-5, with D hard to call. Trimming took 7 bases from V and 3 from J, leaving 13 bases between them. This CDR3 contains 14 residues. Per germline, CDR1 MNHNS and CDR2 SASEGT.

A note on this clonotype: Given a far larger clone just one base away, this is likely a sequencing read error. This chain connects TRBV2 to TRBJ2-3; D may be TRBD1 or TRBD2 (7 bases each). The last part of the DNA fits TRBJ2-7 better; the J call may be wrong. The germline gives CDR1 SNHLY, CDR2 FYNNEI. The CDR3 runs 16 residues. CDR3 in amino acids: CASSGGGGQRYYEQYF. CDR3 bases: TGTGCCAGCAGTGGAGGGGGGGGACAGCGCTATTACGAGCAGTACTTC.

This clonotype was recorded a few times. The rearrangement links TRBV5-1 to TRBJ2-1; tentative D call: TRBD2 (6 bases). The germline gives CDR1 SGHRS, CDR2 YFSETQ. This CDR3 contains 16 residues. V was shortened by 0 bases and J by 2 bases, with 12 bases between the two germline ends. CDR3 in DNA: TGCGCCAGCAGCTTGGTCGGAGGGAGCGCCTACAATGAGCAGTTCTTC. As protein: CASSLVGGSAYNEQFF.

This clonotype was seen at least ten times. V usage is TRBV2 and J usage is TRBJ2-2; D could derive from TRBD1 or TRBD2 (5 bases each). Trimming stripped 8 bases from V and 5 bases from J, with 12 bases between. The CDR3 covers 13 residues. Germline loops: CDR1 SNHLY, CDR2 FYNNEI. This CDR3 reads CASGVEGTGELFF. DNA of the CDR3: TGTGCCAGCGGTGTCGAGGGGACCGGGGAGCTGTTTTTT.

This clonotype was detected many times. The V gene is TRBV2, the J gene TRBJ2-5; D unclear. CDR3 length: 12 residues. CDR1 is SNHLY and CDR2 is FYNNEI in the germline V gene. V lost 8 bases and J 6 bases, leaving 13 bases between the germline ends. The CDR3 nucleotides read TGTGCCAGCGGTGCGACTCCGCAGACCCAGTACTTC. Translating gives CASGATPQTQYF.

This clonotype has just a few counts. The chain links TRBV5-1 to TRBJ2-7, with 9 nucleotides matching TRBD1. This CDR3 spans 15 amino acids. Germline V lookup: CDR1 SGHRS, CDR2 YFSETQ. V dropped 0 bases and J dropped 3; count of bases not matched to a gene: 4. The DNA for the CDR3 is TGCGCCAGCAGCTTGGGACAGGGGGTCGGCTACGAGCAGTACTTC. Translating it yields CASSLGQGVGYEQYF. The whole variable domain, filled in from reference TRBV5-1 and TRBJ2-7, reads KAGVTQTPRYLIKTRGQQVTLSCSPISGHRSVSWYQQTPGQGLQFLFEYFSETQRNKGNFPGRFSGRQFSNSRSEMNVSTLELGDSALYLCASSLGQGVGYEQYFGPGTRLTVT.

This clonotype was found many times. The DNA of the CDR3 is TGTGCCAGCAGTGCCCCCGGGACAGGGAGCTCCTATAATTCACCCCTCCACTTT. It translates to CASSAPGTGSSYNSPLHF. The chain carries TRBV28 and TRBJ1-6, with 9 positions matching TRBD1. The CDR3 sequence is 18 residues long. V lost 5 bases to trimming and J lost 0 bases; unmatched junction nucleotides: 8. Germline assignment: CDR1 MDHEN and CDR2 SYDVKM.

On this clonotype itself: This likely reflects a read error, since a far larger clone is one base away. The CDR3 protein is CANSPRGHEKLFF. The CDR3 DNA sequence: TGTGCCAACAGCCCAAGGGGGCATGAAAAACTGTTTTTT. The chain links TRBV2 to TRBJ1-4; the match to TRBD1 covers 7 bases. V was pared by 10 bases and J by 6 bases, with 8 bases of the junction left unmatched. The V gene's germline CDR1 is SNHLY and CDR2 FYNNEI. The CDR3 runs to 13 residues.

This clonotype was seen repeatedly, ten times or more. The CDR3 protein is CAWTKRALSYNEQFF. DNA for the CDR3: TGTGCCTGGACTAAGCGGGCTCTCTCCTACAATGAGCAGTTCTTC. J is TRBJ2-1 and V is TRBV30; D is possibly TRBD2 (6 bases). Between the trimmed V and J ends, which lost 4 bases and 0 bases, there was a span of 13 bases. The V gene's germline CDR1 is GTSNPN and CDR2 SVGIG (reference sequence). The CDR3 spans 15 residues.

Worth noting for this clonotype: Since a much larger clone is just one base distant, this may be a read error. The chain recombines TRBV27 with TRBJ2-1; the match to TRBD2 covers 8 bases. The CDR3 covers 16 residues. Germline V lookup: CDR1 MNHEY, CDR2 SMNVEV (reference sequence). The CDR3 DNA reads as TGTGCCGGCAGTTTATACGGACTAGCTGTACGCAATGAGCAGTTCTTC. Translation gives CAGSLYGLAVRNEQFF.

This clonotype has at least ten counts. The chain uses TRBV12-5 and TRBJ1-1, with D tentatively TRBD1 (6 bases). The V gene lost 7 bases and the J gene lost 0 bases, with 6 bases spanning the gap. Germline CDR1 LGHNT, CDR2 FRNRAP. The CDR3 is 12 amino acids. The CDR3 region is CASEGVNTEAFF. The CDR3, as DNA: TGTGCTAGTGAGGGGGTGAACACTGAAGCTTTCTTT.

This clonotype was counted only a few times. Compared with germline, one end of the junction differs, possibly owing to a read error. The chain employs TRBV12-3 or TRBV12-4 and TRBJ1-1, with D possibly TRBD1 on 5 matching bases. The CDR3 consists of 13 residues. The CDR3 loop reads CASRSAGNTEAFF. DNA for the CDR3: TGTGCCAGCAGATCCGCAGGGAACACTGAAGCTTTCTTC.